A single sample is the source of the 20 T cell receptor beta chains below, sequenced in a study of cytomegalovirus exposure and HLA in healthy donors (dated by TCRdb to the late 2010s). The method was the immunoSEQ multiplex PCR assay. For the multiplex PCR, a mixture combining 60 forward primers for TCR Vbeta segments and 13 reverse primers for TCR Jbeta segments was used. TCRdb holds this immuneACCESS table with in-frame rearrangements only. Some clones are missing; in checked studies, unresolved V genes explain under half, and the rest has no known cause. This sample lists 150,000 to 200,000 clones; 77% were detected once. Approximately 1.8% of the sample goes to the ten largest clones. The sequencing sample was made of PBMCs. The receptor set was obtained from a woman between 25 and 40 years old in good health and CMV-seronegative.

This chain uses TRBV7-8 with TRBJ2-5; unclear D gene. V was pared by 1 base and J by 8 bases, with 23 bases between. The CDR3 extends over 17 amino acids. Germline CDR1 is SGHVS and CDR2 is FQNEAQ. CDR3 sequence reads: CASSLGFNAEERSTQYF. CDR3 nucleotides: TGTGCCAGCAGCTTAGGTTTCAATGCGGAAGAGAGGTCCACCCAGTACTTC.

This clone was detected only once. This CDR3 is CASIRVVSSYNEQFF. The DNA for the CDR3 is TGTGCCAGCATCCGAGTGGTGAGCTCCTACAATGAGCAGTTCTTC. This chain connects TRBV13 to TRBJ2-1; D is uncertain. Per the germline V gene, CDR1 is PRHDT and CDR2 is FYEKMQ (reference sequence). Deletions cut 7 bases from V and 0 bases from J, with 13 bases between. The CDR3 is 15 amino acids.

This clone was recorded a few times. The chain combines TRBV7-9 with TRBJ1-4; TRBD1 aligns across 10 bases. The CDR3 consists of 18 residues. Trimming at V came to 1 base and at J to 9 bases, leaving 14 bases not matched to a gene. Germline CDR1 SEHNR, CDR2 FQNEAQ (reference sequence). CDR3 residues: CASSLGTGGRSSGQKLFF. The CDR3 nucleotides are TGTGCCAGCAGCTTAGGGACAGGGGGTAGGAGCAGTGGGCAAAAACTGTTTTTT.

There are a few counts of this clone. The rearrangement links TRBV27 to TRBJ2-2, with 7 bases lining up with TRBD1. After removal of 7 bases from V and 4 bases from J, the junction contained 9 bases not matched to a gene. This CDR3 contains 15 residues. CDR1 and CDR2 (germline): MNHEY, SMNVEV (reference sequence). The CDR3 DNA is TGTGCCAGCACGGGACACAGGGGTTTCACCGGGGAGCTGTTTTTT. Translation gives CASTGHRGFTGELFF.

The CDR3 DNA reads TGCGCCAGCAGCTTGAGTGGCGGGGGATTAGACAACGAGCAGTACTTC. Its protein is CASSLSGGGLDNEQYF. The chain links TRBV5-1 to TRBJ2-7, with 7 positions matching TRBD2. CDR3 size: 16 residues. The germline gives CDR1 SGHRS, CDR2 YFSETQ. V dropped 1 base and J dropped 5; count of bases not matched to a gene: 12.

The V gene is TRBV7-9, the J gene TRBJ2-1; D is possibly TRBD2 (6 bases). V was clipped by 5 bases and J by 15 bases, with 26 bases between them. This CDR3 comprises 15 residues. Germline CDR1 SEHNR, CDR2 FQNEAQ (reference sequence). The CDR3 reads CASSPSTSQASQRFF. Here the CDR3 DNA reads TGTGCCAGCAGCCCTTCGACTAGTCAGGCAAGTCAAAGGTTCTTC.

This chain links TRBV7-9 with TRBJ1-1; D may be TRBD1 (6 bases). Deletions cut 5 bases from V and 1 base from J, with 11 bases between. The CDR3 has 14 amino acids. Germline-derived CDR1 and CDR2 are SEHNR and FQNEAQ (reference sequence). The CDR3 DNA reads as TGTGCCAGCAGCGCCTGGACAGAGAACACTGAAGCTTTCTTT. It specifies CASSAWTENTEAFF.

V and J are TRBV5-1 and TRBJ1-1; D remains unclear. Trimming pared 0 bases from V and 7 bases from J, leaving 16 bases between. The CDR3 spans 15 residues. Per germline, CDR1 SGHRS and CDR2 YFSETQ. CDR3 sequence reads: CASSLGGAAPGEAFF. CDR3 DNA: TGCGCCAGCAGCTTGGGGGGAGCCGCGCCGGGTGAAGCTTTCTTT.

The V and J genes are TRBV7-3 and TRBJ2-3, with 14 bases lining up with TRBD2. This CDR3 is 17 amino acids long. V dropped 4 bases and J dropped 5; count of bases not matched to a gene: 8. Germline V lookup: CDR1 SGHTA, CDR2 FQGTGA. CDR3 sequence (DNA): TGTGCCAGCAGCTCCGCCCCGGGACTAGCGGGGGAAGATACGCAGTATTTT. Translated: CASSSAPGLAGEDTQYF. The full variable domain, its missing parts supplied by reference TRBV7-3 and TRBJ2-3, is GAGVSQTPSNKVTEKGKYVELRCDPISGHTALYWYRQSLGQGPEFLIYFQGTGAADDSGLPNDRFFAVRPEGSVSTLKIQRTERGDSAVYLCASSSAPGLAGEDTQYFGPGTRLTVL.

The chain carries TRBV2 and TRBJ2-7; the match to TRBD1 covers 7 bases. The CDR3 sequence is 14 residues long. J was trimmed by 2 bases and V by 6 bases; bases with no gene match: 7. Germline assignment: CDR1 SNHLY and CDR2 FYNNEI. The CDR3 reads CASSALQGPYEQYF. The CDR3 bases are TGTGCCAGCAGCGCCTTACAGGGGCCCTACGAGCAGTACTTC.

The V call is TRBV6-6, the J call TRBJ2-7; 8 bases align to TRBD1. Germline CDR1 is MNHNY and CDR2 is SVGAGI (reference sequence). V was pared by 3 bases and J by 2 bases, with 6 bases of the junction left unmatched. The CDR3 contains 15 residues. The DNA for the CDR3 is TGTGCCAGCAGTTATAGGGAACAGGGGGCCTACGAGCAGTACTTC. Protein sequence: CASSYREQGAYEQYF.

This chain links TRBV5-1 with TRBJ1-1; 9 bases are shared with TRBD1. The CDR3 covers 15 residues. CDR1 SGHRS and CDR2 YFSETQ come from the germline V gene. V trimming: 5 bases; J trimming: 1 base; junction bases outside the gene matches: 6. DNA for the CDR3: TGCGCCAGCAGTCCCCTGACAGGGGGGAACACTGAAGCTTTCTTT. Amino acids: CASSPLTGGNTEAFF.

The chain combines TRBV28 with TRBJ1-2; D possibly corresponds to TRBD1 (5 bases). V gave up 4 bases and J gave up 2 bases, with 14 bases separating them. The germline CDR1 and CDR2 sequences are MDHEN and SYDVKM. The CDR3 consists of 15 residues. The CDR3 loop is CASSSPDTKNYGYTF. The CDR3, as DNA: TGTGCCAGCAGTTCCCCGGACACAAAAAACTATGGCTACACCTTC.

This chain links TRBV29-1 with TRBJ2-1; 12 positions agree with TRBD2. V gave up 4 bases and J gave up 4 bases; unmatched junction bases: 2. The CDR3 is 14 amino acids. Germline V gene sequence: CDR1 SQVTM, CDR2 ANQGSEA. Here the CDR3 DNA reads TGCAGCGTTGTGGGGACTAGCGGGTACAATGAGCAGTTCTTC. Protein sequence: CSVVGTSGYNEQFF.

V is TRBV29-1 and J is TRBJ2-7; D may be TRBD1 (6 bases). The CDR3 has 12 residues. The V gene's germline CDR1 is SQVTM and CDR2 ANQGSEA. The V and J ends lost 3 bases and 4 bases respectively, with 10 bases between them. The chain's CDR3 is CSVEVQGYEQYF. In nucleotides, the CDR3 is TGCAGCGTTGAGGTGCAGGGGTACGAGCAGTACTTC.

The chain couples TRBV6-1 to TRBJ1-5; D possibly corresponds to TRBD1 (5 bases). V was shortened by 8 bases and J by 4 bases, with 12 bases between the two germline ends. CDR1 MNHNS and CDR2 SASEGT come from the germline V gene. The CDR3 covers 13 residues. CDR3 nucleotide sequence: TGTGCCAGCGCAAACGGGGGGAATCAGCCCCAGCATTTT. Translation: CASANGGNQPQHF.

CDR3 amino acids: CASSRRDTYQETQYF. DNA for the CDR3: TGTGCCAGCAGCAGACGGGACACGTACCAAGAGACCCAGTACTTC. The chain uses TRBV7-9 and TRBJ2-5; D possibly corresponds to TRBD1 (6 bases). V gave up 5 bases and J gave up 0 bases, with 13 bases separating them. Germline V gene data show CDR1 as SEHNR and CDR2 as FQNEAQ (reference sequence). The CDR3 is made up of 15 amino acids.

The chain couples TRBV27 to TRBJ2-1; 9 nucleotides match TRBD2. Germline V gene data show CDR1 as MNHEY and CDR2 as SMNVEV (reference sequence). This CDR3 is built from 16 residues. The junction had 11 bases not matched to a gene; V was cut back by 6 bases and J by 5 bases. The chain's CDR3 is CASSSWREGLDNEQFF. The CDR3 DNA follows: TGTGCCAGCAGCTCATGGCGGGAGGGCCTTGACAATGAGCAGTTCTTC.

The rearrangement uses TRBV28 and TRBJ1-2; 10 bases agree with TRBD1. The CDR3 is 14 amino acids. Unmatched junction bases numbered 8, after V lost 6 bases and J lost 7 bases. Germline V CDR1 and CDR2: MDHEN, SYDVKM. CDR3 protein: CASSLTGTGVGYTF. CDR3 nucleotide sequence: TGTGCCAGCAGCTTAACCGGGACAGGGGTTGGCTACACCTTC.

The J gene is TRBJ1-1, the V gene TRBV12-5, with unresolved D. V lost 5 bases and J 10 bases, leaving 11 bases between the germline ends. The CDR3 extends over 11 amino acids. Germline V gene data show CDR1 as LGHNT and CDR2 as FRNRAP. CDR3 coding DNA: TGTGCTAGTGGTGCAGAAACGGGAGCTTTCTTT. Translation: CASGAETGAFF.